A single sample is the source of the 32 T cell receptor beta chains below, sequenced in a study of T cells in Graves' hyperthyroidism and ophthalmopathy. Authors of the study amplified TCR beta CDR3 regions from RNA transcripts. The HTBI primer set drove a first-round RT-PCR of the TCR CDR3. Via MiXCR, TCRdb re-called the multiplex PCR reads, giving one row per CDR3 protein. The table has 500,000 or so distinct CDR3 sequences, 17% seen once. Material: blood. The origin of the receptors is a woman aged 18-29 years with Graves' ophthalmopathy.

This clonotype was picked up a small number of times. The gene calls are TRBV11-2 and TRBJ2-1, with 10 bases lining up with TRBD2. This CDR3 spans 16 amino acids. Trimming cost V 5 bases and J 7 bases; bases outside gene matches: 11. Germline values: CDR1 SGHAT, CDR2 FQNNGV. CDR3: CASSPRVLAGVNEQFF. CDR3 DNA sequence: TGTGCCAGCAGCCCCCGAGTCCTAGCGGGAGTAAATGAGCAGTTCTTC.

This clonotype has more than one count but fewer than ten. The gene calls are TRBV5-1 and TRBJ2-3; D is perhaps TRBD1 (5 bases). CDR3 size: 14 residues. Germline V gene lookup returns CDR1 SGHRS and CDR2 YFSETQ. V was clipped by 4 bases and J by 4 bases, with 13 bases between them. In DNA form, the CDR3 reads TGCGCCAGCAGCGTGCTTACAGGTGCAGATACGCAGTATTTT. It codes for CASSVLTGADTQYF.

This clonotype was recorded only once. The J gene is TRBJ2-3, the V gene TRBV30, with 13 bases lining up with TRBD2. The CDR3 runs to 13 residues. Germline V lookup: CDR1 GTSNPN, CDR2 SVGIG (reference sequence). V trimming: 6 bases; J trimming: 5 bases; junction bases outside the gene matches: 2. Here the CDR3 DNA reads TGTGCCTGTGGACTAGCGGGAGTAGATACGCAGTATTTT. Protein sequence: CACGLAGVDTQYF.

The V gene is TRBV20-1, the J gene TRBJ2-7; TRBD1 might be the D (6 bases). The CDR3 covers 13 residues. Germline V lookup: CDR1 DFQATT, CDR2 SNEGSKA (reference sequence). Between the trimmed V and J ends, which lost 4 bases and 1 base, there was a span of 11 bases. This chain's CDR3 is CSATGAGSYEQYF. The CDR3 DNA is TGCAGTGCTACAGGGGCGGGTTCCTACGAGCAGTACTTC.

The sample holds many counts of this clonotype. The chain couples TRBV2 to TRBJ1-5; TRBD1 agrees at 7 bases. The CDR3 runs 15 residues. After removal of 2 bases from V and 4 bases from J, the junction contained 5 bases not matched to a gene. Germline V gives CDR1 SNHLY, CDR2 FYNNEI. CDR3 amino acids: CASSETGAGNQPQHF. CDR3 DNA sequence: TGTGCCAGCAGTGAAACAGGGGCTGGGAATCAGCCCCAGCATTTT.

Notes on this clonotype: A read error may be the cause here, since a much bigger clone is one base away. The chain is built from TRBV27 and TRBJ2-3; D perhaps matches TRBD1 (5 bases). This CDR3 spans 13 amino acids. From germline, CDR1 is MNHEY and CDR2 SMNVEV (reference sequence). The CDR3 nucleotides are TGTGCCAGCGGGGCGCTTGGCACAGGTACGCAGTATTTT. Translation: CASGALGTGTQYF.

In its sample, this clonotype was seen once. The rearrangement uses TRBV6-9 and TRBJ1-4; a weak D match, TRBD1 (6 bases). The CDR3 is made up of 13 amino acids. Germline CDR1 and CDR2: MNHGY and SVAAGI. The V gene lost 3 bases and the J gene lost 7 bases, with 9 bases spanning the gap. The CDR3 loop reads CASSYRGFEKLFF. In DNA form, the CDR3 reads TGTGCCAGCAGTTACAGGGGTTTTGAAAAACTGTTTTTT.

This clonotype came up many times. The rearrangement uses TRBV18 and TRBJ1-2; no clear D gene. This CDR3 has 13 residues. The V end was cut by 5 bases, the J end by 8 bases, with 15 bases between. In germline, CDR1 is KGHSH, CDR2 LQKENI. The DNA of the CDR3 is TGTGCCAGCTCAGAGGACGGAGCGACGGGCTACACCTTC. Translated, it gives CASSEDGATGYTF.

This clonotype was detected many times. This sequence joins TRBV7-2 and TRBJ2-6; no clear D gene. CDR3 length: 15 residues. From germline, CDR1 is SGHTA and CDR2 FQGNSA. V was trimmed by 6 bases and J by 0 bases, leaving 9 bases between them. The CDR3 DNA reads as TGTGCCAGCAGTAGGGAAAGCTCTGGGGCCAACGTCCTGACTTTC. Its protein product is CASSRESSGANVLTF. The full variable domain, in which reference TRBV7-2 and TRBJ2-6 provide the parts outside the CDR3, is GAGVSQSPSNKVTEKGKDVELRCDPISGHTALYWYRQSLGQGLEFLIYFQGNSAPDKSGLPSDRFSAERTGGSVSTLTIQRTQQEDSAVYLCASSRESSGANVLTFGAGSRLTVL.

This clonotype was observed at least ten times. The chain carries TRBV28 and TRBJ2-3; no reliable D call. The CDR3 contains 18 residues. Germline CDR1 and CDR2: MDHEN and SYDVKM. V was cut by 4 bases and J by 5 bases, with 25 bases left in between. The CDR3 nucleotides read TGTGCCAGCAGTTCATCCCATAGAGGAATCCACACACTAGATACGCAGTATTTT. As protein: CASSSSHRGIHTLDTQYF.

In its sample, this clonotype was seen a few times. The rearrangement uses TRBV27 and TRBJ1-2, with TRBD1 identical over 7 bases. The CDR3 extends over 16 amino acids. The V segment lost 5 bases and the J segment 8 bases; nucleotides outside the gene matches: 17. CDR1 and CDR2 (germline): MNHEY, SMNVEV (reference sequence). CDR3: CASSIRQGVLLHGYTF. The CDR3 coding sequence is TGTGCCAGCAGTATCCGACAGGGAGTTTTGCTTCACGGCTACACCTTC.

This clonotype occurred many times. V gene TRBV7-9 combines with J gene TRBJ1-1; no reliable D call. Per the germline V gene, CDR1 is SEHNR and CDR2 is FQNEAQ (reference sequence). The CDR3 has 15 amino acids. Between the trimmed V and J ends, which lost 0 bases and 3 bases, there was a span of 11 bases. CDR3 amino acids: CASSLAVHRDTEAFF. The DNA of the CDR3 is TGTGCCAGCAGCTTAGCTGTTCACCGGGACACTGAAGCTTTCTTT.

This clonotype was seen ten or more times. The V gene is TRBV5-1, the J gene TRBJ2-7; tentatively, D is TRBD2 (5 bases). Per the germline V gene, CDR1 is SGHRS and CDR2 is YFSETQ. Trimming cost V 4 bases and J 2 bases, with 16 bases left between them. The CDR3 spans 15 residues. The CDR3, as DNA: TGCGCCAGCAGCCTAATATCGGACGGGACCTACGAGCAGTACTTC. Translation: CASSLISDGTYEQYF. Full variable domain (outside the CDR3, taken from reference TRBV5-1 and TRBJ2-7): KAGVTQTPRYLIKTRGQQVTLSCSPISGHRSVSWYQQTPGQGLQFLFEYFSETQRNKGNFPGRFSGRQFSNSRSEMNVSTLELGDSALYLCASSLISDGTYEQYFGPGTRLTVT.

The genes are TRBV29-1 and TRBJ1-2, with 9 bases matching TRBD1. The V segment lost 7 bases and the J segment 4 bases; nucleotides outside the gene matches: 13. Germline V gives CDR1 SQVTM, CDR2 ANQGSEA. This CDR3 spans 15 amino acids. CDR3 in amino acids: CSGALQGAQIYGYTF. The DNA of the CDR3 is TGCAGCGGTGCACTACAGGGGGCGCAGATCTATGGCTACACCTTC. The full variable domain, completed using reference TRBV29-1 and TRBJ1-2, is SAVISQKPSRDICQRGTSLTIQCQVDSQVTMMFWYRQQPGQSLTLIATANQGSEATYESGFVIDKFPISRPNLTFSTLTVSNMSPEDSSIYLCSGALQGAQIYGYTFGSGTRLTVV.

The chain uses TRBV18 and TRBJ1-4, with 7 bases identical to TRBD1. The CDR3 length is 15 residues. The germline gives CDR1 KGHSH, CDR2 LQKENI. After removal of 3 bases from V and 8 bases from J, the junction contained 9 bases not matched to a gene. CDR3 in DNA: TGTGCCAGCTCACCTGCTACAGGGGTAGGGGAAAAACTGTTTTTT. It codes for CASSPATGVGEKLFF.

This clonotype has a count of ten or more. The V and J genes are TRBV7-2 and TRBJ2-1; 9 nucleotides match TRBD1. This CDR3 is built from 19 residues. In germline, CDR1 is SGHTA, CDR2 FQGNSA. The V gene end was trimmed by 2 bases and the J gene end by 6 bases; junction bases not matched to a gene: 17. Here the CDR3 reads CASSLKGTGSRTISNEQFF. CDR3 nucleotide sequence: TGTGCCAGCAGCTTAAAGGGGACAGGGTCCCGAACTATATCCAATGAGCAGTTCTTC. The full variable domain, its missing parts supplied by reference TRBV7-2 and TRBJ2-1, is GAGVSQSPSNKVTEKGKDVELRCDPISGHTALYWYRQSLGQGLEFLIYFQGNSAPDKSGLPSDRFSAERTGGSVSTLTIQRTQQEDSAVYLCASSLKGTGSRTISNEQFFGPGTRLTVL.

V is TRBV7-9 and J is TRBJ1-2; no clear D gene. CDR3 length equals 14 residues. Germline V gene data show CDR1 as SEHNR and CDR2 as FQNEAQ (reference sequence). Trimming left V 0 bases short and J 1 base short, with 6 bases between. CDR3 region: CASSLADHNYGYTF. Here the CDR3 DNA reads TGTGCCAGCAGCTTAGCGGATCATAACTATGGCTACACCTTC.

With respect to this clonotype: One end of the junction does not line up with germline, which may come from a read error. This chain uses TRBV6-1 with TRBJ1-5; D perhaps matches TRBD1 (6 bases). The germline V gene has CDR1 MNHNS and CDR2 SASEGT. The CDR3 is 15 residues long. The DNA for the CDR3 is TGTGCCAGCAGTCAACAGGGAAATAGCAATCAGCCCCAGCAGTTT. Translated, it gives CASSQQGNSNQPQQF.

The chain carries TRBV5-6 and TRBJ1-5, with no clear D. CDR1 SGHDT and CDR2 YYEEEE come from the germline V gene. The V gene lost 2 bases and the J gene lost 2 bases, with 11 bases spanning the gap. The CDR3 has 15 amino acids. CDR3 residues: CASSLNGLGNQPQHF. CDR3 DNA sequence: TGTGCCAGCAGCTTAAACGGCCTCGGCAATCAGCCCCAGCATTTT. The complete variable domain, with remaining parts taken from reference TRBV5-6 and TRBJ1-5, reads DAGVTQSPTHLIKTRGQQVTLRCSPKSGHDTVSWYQQALGQGPQFIFQYYEEEERQRGNFPDRFSGHQFPNYSSELNVNALLLGDSALYLCASSLNGLGNQPQHFGDGTRLSIL.

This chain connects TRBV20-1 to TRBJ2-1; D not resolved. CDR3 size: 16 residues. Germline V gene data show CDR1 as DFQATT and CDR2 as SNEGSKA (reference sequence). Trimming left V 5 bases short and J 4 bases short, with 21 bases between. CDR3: CSAPRRASASYNEQFF. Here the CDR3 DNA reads TGCAGTGCTCCCCGAAGGGCAAGCGCCAGTTACAATGAGCAGTTCTTC.

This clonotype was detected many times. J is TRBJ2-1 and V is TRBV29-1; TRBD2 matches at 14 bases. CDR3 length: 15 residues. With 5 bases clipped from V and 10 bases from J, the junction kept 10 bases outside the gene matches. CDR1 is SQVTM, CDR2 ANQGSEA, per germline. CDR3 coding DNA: TGCAGCGTTTTGGGACTAGCGGGAGTGGTCGACGAGCAGTTCTTC. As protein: CSVLGLAGVVDEQFF.

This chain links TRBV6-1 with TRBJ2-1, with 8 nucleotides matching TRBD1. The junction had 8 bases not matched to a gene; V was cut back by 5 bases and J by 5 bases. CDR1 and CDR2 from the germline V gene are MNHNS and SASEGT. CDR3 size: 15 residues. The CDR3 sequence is CASSPQGAGNNEQFF. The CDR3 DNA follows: TGTGCCAGCAGTCCTCAGGGGGCCGGCAACAATGAGCAGTTCTTC.

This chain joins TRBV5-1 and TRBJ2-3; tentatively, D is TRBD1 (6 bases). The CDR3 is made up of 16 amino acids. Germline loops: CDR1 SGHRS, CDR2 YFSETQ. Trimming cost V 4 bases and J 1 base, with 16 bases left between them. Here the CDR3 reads CASSPTQGFGTDTQYF. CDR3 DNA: TGCGCCAGCAGCCCGACTCAGGGGTTCGGCACAGATACGCAGTATTTT.

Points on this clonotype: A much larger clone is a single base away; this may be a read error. In nucleotides, the CDR3 is TGTGCCAGCAGCCGTAAAAGGCCCCGGACAACCCCGGGGGGGAGGGGCAATGAGCAGTTCTTC. Translation: CASSRKRPRTTPGGRGNEQFF. The chain is built from TRBV7-2 and TRBJ2-1; 8 bases match TRBD2. V shed 5 bases, J shed 6 bases, and the junction held 27 bases outside the gene matches. This CDR3 is 21 amino acids long. The germline gives CDR1 SGHTA, CDR2 FQGNSA.

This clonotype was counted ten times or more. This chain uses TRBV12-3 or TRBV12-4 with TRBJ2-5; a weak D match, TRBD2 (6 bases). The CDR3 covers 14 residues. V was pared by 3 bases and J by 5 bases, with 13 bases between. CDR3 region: CASSLGGGRETQYF. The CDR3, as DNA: TGTGCCAGCAGTTTGGGTGGAGGGCGCGAGACCCAGTACTTC.

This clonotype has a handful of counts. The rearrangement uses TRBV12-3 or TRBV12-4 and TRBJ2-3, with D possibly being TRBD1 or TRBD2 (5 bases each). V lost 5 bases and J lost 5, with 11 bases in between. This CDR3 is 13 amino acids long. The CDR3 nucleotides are TGTGCCAGCAGTCCGGGGACGGAAGATACGCAGTATTTT. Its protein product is CASSPGTEDTQYF.

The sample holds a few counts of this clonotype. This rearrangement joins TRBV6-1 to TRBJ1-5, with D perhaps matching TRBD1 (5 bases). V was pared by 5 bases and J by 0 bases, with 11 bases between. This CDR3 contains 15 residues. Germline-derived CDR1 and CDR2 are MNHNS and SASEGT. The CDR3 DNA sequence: TGTGCCAGCAGTCCACAGGCATATAGCAATCAGCCCCAGCATTTT. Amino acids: CASSPQAYSNQPQHF.

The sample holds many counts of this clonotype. CDR3 sequence: CASSPGRTRPDTQYF. In nucleotides, the CDR3 is TGTGCCAGCAGCCCCGGGCGGACTAGACCAGATACGCAGTATTTT. This chain uses TRBV7-9 with TRBJ2-3; 7 bases agree with TRBD2. J lost 4 bases, V lost 5 bases, and 9 bases had no gene match. The length of the CDR3 is 15 residues. CDR1 is SEHNR, CDR2 FQNEAQ, per germline (reference sequence).

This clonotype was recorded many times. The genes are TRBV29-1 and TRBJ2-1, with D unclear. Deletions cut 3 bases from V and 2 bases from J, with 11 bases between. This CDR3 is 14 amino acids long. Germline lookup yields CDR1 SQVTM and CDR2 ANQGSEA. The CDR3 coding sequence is TGCAGCGTTGATTCCAGCGTAGCCTACAATGAGCAGTTCTTC. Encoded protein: CSVDSSVAYNEQFF.

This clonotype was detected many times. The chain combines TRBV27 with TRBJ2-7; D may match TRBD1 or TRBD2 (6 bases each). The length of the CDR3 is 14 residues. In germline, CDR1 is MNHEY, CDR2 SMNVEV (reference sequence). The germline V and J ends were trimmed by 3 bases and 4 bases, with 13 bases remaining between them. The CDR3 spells CASSFSGGWYEQYF. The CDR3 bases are TGTGCCAGCAGTTTTTCCGGGGGCTGGTACGAGCAGTACTTC.

The CDR3 nucleotides are TGTGCCAGCAGCTTCACAGGGGACCCCTCTGGGGCCAACGTCCTGACTTTC. Translating gives CASSFTGDPSGANVLTF. The V gene is TRBV7-9, the J gene TRBJ2-6; 7 nucleotides align to TRBD1. Losses at the gene ends were 3 bases for V and 0 bases for J; bases not matched to a gene: 5. In germline, CDR1 is SEHNR, CDR2 FQNEAQ (reference sequence). The CDR3 has 17 residues.

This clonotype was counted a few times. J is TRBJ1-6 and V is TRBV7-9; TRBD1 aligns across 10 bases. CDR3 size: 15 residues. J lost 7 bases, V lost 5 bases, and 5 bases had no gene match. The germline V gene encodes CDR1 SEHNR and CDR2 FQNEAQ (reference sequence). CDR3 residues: CASSPQTGGNSPLHF. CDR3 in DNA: TGTGCCAGCAGCCCACAGACAGGGGGCAATTCACCCCTCCACTTT.